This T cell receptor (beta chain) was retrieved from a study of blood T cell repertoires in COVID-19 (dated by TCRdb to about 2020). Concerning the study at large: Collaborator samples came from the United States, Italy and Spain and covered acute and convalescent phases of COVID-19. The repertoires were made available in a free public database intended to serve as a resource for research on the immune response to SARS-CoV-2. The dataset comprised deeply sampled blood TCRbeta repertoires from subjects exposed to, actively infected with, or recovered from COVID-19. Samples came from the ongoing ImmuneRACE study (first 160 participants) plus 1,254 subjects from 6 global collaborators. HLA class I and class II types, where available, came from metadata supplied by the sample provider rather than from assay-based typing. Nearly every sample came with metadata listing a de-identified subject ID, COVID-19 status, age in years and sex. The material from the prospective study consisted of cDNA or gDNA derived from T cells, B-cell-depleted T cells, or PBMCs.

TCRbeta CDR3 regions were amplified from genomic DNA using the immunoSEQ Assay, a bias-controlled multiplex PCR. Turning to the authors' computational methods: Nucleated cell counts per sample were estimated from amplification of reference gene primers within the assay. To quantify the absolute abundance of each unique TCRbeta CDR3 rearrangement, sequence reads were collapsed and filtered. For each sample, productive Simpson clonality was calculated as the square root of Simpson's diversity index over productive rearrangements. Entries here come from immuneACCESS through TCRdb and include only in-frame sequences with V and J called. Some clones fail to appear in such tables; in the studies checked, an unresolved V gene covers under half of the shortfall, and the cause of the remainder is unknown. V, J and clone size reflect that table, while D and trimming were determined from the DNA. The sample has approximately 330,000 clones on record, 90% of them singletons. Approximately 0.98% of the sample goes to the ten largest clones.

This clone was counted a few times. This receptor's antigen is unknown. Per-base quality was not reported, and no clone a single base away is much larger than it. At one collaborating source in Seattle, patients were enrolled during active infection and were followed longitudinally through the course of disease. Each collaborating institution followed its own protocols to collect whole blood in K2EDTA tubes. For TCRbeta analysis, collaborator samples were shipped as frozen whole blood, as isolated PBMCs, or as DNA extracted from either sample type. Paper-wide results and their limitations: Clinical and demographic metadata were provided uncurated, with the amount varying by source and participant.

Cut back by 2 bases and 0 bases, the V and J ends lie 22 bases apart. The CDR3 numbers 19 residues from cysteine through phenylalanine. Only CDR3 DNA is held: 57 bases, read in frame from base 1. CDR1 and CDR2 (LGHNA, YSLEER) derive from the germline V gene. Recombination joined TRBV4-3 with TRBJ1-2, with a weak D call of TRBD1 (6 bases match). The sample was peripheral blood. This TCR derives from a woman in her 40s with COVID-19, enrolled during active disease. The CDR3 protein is CASSQSFPRGTRSNYGYTF. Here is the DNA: TGCGCCAGCAGCCAATCCTTCCCGAGGGGGACTAGATCTAACTATGGCTACACCTTC.